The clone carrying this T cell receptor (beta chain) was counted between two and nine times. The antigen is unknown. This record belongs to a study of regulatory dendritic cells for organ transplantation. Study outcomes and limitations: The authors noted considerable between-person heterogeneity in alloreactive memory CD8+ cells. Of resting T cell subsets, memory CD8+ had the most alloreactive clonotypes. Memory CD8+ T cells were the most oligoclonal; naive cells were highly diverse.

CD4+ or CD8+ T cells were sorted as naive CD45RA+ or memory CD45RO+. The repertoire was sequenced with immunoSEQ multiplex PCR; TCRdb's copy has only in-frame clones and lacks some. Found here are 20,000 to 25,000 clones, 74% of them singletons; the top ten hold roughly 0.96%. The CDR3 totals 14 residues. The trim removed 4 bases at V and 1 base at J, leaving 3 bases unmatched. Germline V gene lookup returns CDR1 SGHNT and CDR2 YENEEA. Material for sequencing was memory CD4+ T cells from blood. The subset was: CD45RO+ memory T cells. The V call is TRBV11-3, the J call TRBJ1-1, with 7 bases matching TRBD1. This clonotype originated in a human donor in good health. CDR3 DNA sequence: TGTGCCAGCAGCTCGGGACAGCCGAACACTGAAGCTTTCTTT. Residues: CASSSGQPNTEAFF. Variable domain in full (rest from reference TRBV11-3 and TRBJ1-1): EAGVVQSPRYKIIEKKQPVAFWCNPISGHNTLYWYLQNLGQGPELLIRYENEEAVDDSQLPKDRFSAERLKGVDSTLKIQPAELGDSAVYLCASSSGQPNTEAFFGQGTRLTVV.